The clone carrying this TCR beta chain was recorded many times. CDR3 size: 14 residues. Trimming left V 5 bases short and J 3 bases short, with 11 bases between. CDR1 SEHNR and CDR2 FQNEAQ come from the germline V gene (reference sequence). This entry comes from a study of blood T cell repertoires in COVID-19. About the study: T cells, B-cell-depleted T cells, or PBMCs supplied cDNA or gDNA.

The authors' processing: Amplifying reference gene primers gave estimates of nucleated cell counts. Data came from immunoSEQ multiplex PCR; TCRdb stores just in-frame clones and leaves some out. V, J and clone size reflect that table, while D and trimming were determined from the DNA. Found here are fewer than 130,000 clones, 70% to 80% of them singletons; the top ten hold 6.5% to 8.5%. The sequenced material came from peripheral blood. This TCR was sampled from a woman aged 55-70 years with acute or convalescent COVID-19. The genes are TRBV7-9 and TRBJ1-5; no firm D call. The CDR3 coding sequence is TGTGCCAGCAGCCAAGGACTGGTCAATCAGCCCCAGCATTTT. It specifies CASSQGLVNQPQHF.